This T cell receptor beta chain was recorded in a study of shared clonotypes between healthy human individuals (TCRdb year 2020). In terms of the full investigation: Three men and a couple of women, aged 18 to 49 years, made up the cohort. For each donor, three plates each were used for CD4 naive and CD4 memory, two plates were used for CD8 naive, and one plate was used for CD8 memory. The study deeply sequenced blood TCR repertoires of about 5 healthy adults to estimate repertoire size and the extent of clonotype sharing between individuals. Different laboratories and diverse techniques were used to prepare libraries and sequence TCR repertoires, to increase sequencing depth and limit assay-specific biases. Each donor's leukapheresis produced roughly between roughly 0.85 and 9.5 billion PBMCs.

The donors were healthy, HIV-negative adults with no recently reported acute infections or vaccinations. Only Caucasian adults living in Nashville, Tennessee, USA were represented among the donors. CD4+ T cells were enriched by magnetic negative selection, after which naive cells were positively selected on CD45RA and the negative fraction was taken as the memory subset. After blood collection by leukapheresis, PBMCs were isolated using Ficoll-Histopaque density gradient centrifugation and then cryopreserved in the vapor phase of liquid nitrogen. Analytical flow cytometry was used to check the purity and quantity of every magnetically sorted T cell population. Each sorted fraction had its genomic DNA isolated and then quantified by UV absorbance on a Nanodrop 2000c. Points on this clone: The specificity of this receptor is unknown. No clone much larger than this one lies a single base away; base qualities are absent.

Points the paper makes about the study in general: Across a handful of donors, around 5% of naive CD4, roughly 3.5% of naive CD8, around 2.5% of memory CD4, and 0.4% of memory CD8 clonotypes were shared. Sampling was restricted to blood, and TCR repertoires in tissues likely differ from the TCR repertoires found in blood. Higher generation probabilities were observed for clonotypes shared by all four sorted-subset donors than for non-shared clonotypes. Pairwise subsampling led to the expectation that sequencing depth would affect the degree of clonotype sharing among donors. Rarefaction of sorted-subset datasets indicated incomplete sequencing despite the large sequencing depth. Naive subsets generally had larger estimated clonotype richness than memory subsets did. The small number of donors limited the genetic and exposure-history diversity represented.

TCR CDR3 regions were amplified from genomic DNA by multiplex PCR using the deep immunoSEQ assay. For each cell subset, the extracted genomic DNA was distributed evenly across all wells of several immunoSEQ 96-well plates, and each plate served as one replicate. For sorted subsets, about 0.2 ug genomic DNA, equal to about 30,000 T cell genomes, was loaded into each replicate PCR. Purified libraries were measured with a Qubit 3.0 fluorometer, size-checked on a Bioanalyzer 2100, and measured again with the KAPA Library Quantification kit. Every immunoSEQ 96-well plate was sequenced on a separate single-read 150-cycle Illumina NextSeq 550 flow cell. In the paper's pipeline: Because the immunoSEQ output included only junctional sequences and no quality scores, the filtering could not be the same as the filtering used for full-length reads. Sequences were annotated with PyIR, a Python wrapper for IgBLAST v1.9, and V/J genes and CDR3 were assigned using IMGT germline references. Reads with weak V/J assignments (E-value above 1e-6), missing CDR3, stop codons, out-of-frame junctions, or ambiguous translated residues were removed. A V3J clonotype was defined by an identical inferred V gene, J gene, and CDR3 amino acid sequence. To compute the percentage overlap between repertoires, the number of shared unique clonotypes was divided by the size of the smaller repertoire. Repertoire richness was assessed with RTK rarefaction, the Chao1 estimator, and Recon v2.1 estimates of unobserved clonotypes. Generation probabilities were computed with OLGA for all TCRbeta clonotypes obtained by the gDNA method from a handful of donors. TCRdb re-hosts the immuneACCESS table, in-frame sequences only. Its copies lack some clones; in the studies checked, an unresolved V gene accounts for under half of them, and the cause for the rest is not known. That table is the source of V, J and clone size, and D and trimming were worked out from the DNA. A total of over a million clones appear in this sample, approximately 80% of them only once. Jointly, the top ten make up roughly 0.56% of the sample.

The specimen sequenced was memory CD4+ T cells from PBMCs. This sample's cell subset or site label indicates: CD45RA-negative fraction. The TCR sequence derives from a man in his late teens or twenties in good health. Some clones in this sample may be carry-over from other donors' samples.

The CDR3 protein sequence reads: CASSQSRTGTNTEAFF. The DNA reads as follows: TGCGCCAGCAGTCAATCCCGGACAGGGACGAACACTGAAGCTTTCTTT. Recombination connected TRBV23-1 to TRBJ1-1, with 8 bases aligning to TRBD1. TRBV23-1 belongs to the ORF category, with a function that is uncertain. Trimming leaves V shorter by 0 bases and J shorter by 1 base, with the junction holding 4 bases beyond the gene matches. The CDR3 runs 16 residues from the cysteine to the phenylalanine. The kept DNA is CDR3 alone, 48 bases in frame from the first base.